This TCR beta chain was obtained from a study of T cell repertoires in cytomegalovirus infection. Study-wide context: An indication of both CMV infection and matching HLA type came from public TCR beta signatures. Overall study findings and caveats: Across the ex vivo response, the dominant clonotypes were HLA-C-restricted CMV-specific TCR beta clonotypes.

This clonotype was counted a few times. The antigen is unknown. The V gene's germline CDR1 is SGHVS and CDR2 FQNEAQ. Trimming took off 6 bases at V and 1 base at J, with 14 bases between the two ends. The CDR3 extends over 15 amino acids. TCRdb processed the reads anew with MiXCR; each CDR3 protein has one entry. The sample includes about 900,000 distinct CDR3 sequences, approximately 31% seen only once; the top ten take over 12%. The V gene is TRBV7-8, the J gene TRBJ2-3, with D unresolved. The clonotype comes from a human donor in good health (CMV status not recorded). Some clones in this sample may be carry-over from other donors' samples. This sample comprised cultured CD8+ T cells from PBMCs, obtained from culture after CMV antigen stimulation. The CDR3 loop reads CASSSAPGGTDTQYF. As DNA, the CDR3 is TGTGCCAGCAGTTCCGCCCCTGGGGGCACAGATACGCAGTATTTT.